This T cell receptor beta chain derives from a study of long-term antiretroviral therapy in people with HIV. Study-level findings and limits: It was not possible to obtain data on ART adherence, viral resistance or therapy changes. Clones that expanded before ART (that is, prior to treatment) dominated the repertoire at all time points. Blood, drawn from the mid-2000s to the late 2010s, may reflect older ART regimens. Once patients were on ART, diversity went higher but still fell short of transplant donor controls.

Looked up from germline, CDR1 is SGHNT and CDR2 is YYREEE (reference sequence). The CDR3 consists of 15 residues. V was cut by 5 bases and J by 0 bases, with 13 bases left in between. As concerns this clone: As yet, its antigen is unknown.

The run of the v3.0 immunoSEQ assay was at survey level. Profiling relied on immunoSEQ multiplex PCR, and the TCRdb table lists in-frame clones only, not all of them. The repertoire consists of roughly 44,000 clones, with 90% to 95% occurring once and the leading ten covering roughly 2.5%. The TCR sequence derives from a woman in her forties or fifties with HIV. V and J are TRBV5-4 and TRBJ2-3; D possibly uses TRBD1 or TRBD2 (6 bases each). The material sequenced was unsorted PBMCs, taken 3.7 years after starting antiretroviral therapy. CDR3 nucleotide sequence: TGTGCCAGCAGGTGGGGGGCAGCTAGCACAGATACGCAGTATTTT. As protein: CASRWGAASTDTQYF.